One and the same sample provided the 7 T cell receptor beta chains below, sequenced in a study of cytomegalovirus exposure and HLA in healthy donors. The PCR used 60 Vbeta and 13 Jbeta primers. Some clones are missing from TCRdb's copy, which holds only in-frame ones; the method was immunoSEQ multiplex PCR. The repertoire holds over 120,000 clones, with 65% to 80% as singletons. The sequencing input was PBMCs. The receptors stem from a male donor in good health and CMV-seronegative.

The chain recombines TRBV9 with TRBJ1-1; weak D call: TRBD1 (5 bases). V was pared by 4 bases and J by 1 base, with 11 bases between. Germline CDR1 is SGDLS and CDR2 is YYNGEE. The CDR3 sequence is 14 residues long. The CDR3 sequence: CASSPSRGNTEAFF. The CDR3 coding sequence is TGTGCCAGCAGCCCTAGTAGGGGGAACACTGAAGCTTTCTTT. Together with reference TRBV9 and TRBJ1-1, the CDR3 gives the full variable domain: DSGVTQTPKHLITATGQRVTLRCSPRSGDLSVYWYQQSLDQGLQFLIQYYNGEERAKGNILERFSAQQFPDLHSELNLSSLELGDSALYFCASSPSRGNTEAFFGQGTRLTVV.

This chain connects TRBV6-1 to TRBJ1-5; D is possibly TRBD1 (6 bases). With 8 bases removed from V and 3 bases from J, the gap between germline ends came to 11 bases. The germline CDR1 and CDR2 sequences are MNHNS and SASEGT. The CDR3 is 13 amino acids. CDR3 DNA sequence: TGTGCCAGCCGACAGGTAAACAATCAGCCCCAGCATTTT. The encoded protein is CASRQVNNQPQHF.

The chain has TRBV7-9 and TRBJ2-5, with 8 nucleotides matching TRBD1. The V gene end was trimmed by 1 base and the J gene end by 2 bases; junction bases not matched to a gene: 0. The V gene's germline CDR1 is SEHNR and CDR2 FQNEAQ (reference sequence). CDR3 length equals 14 residues. CDR3 sequence (DNA): TGTGCCAGCAGCTTAGGACAGGGGCAAGAGACCCAGTACTTC. Translating it yields CASSLGQGQETQYF.

The rearrangement joins TRBV29-1 to TRBJ2-1; no definite D call. Germline lookup yields CDR1 SQVTM and CDR2 ANQGSEA. V was cut by 7 bases and J by 6 bases, with 10 bases left in between. The CDR3 extends over 11 amino acids. CDR3 coding DNA: TGCAGCGGAGAGCTAGGCAATGAGCAGTTCTTC. It codes for CSGELGNEQFF.

The chain carries TRBV27 and TRBJ2-2, with D unresolved. The CDR3 length is 14 residues. The V gene lost 4 bases and the J gene lost 1 base, with 7 bases spanning the gap. Germline V gene lookup returns CDR1 MNHEY and CDR2 SMNVEV (reference sequence). Here the CDR3 DNA reads TGTGCCAGCAGTTGGCCGGGGAACACCGGGGAGCTGTTTTTT. It codes for CASSWPGNTGELFF.

J is TRBJ2-7 and V is TRBV5-1; the match to TRBD1 covers 10 bases. The trim removed 0 bases at V and 2 bases at J, leaving 2 bases unmatched. CDR3 length: 15 residues. Germline CDR1 SGHRS, CDR2 YFSETQ. The CDR3 coding sequence is TGCGCCAGCAGCTTGGAAGGGACAGGGGCCTACGAGCAGTACTTC. Translated, it gives CASSLEGTGAYEQYF.

The chain recombines TRBV2 with TRBJ1-6; D is perhaps TRBD1 (5 bases). The germline V and J ends were trimmed by 4 bases and 9 bases, with 16 bases remaining between them. Germline values: CDR1 SNHLY, CDR2 FYNNEI. The CDR3 contains 15 residues. In DNA, the CDR3 is TGTGCCAGCAGTGGGAGGGGAGCTACCACTTCACCCCTCCACTTT. Protein: CASSGRGATTSPLHF.